The 25 T cell receptor beta chains in this list originate from one sample, sequenced in a study of T-cell reconstitution after alpha-beta-depleted transplantation in children. Unique molecular identifiers tagged the TCRbeta library. TCRdb re-derived calls from the PCR reads in MiXCR, one entry per CDR3 protein. Of 300,000 to 350,000 distinct CDR3 sequences in the sample, roughly 17% were seen once. The material sequenced was PBMCs, mostly from graft donor cells, taken 360 days after TCRalphabeta/CD19-depleted stem cell transplant. The origin of the receptors is a male patient aged 2-15 years who had a stem cell transplant for acute lymphoblastic leukemia, so the T cells may come from the graft donor.

This clonotype was observed a handful of times. V is TRBV30 and J is TRBJ2-3; 8 bases map to TRBD1. CDR1 is GTSNPN and CDR2 is SVGIG in the germline V gene (reference sequence). J was trimmed by 3 bases and V by 6 bases; bases with no gene match: 8. The CDR3 has 14 residues. CDR3 sequence reads: CACPAGGRTDTQYF. DNA of the CDR3: TGTGCCTGCCCTGCAGGGGGCAGAACAGATACGCAGTATTTT.

The rearrangement uses TRBV4-2 and TRBJ2-7; 12 positions agree with TRBD2. The CDR3 sequence is 15 residues long. V lost 4 bases, J lost 7 bases, and 8 bases stayed unmatched. Germline V CDR1 and CDR2: LGHNA, YNFKEQ. CDR3: CASSLRLAGEKEQYF. Here the CDR3 DNA reads TGTGCCAGCAGCCTCAGACTAGCGGGAGAGAAAGAGCAGTACTTC.

The chain recombines TRBV7-2 with TRBJ2-1; TRBD2 matches at 8 bases. Germline assignment: CDR1 SGHTA and CDR2 FQGNSA. This CDR3 comprises 15 residues. V shed 1 base, J shed 5 bases, and the junction held 4 bases outside the gene matches. As DNA, the CDR3 is TGTGCCAGCAGCTTAGTGGGGACTAGGGACAATGAGCAGTTCTTC. As protein: CASSLVGTRDNEQFF.

V is TRBV18 and J is TRBJ2-5, with D perhaps TRBD2 (7 bases). CDR3 length: 15 amino acids. Germline assignment: CDR1 KGHSH and CDR2 LQKENI. Trimming removed 3 bases from V and 4 bases from J, with 15 bases in between. CDR3 region: CASSPPDRTRETQYF. CDR3 DNA: TGTGCCAGCTCACCCCCTGACAGGACTAGAGAGACCCAGTACTTC.

The chain employs TRBV11-2 and TRBJ1-2; D gene ambiguous. V was trimmed by 4 bases and J by 6 bases, leaving 6 bases between them. Germline loops: CDR1 SGHAT, CDR2 FQNNGV. This CDR3 has 11 amino acids. CDR3 nucleotides: TGTGCCAGCAGCTATCTGAATGGCTACACCTTC. It is translated as CASSYLNGYTF.

This clonotype was seen just once. This rearrangement joins TRBV12-5 to TRBJ2-2; the match to TRBD1 covers 10 bases. The V gene end was trimmed by 6 bases and the J gene end by 7 bases; junction bases not matched to a gene: 8. Germline V CDR1 and CDR2: LGHNT, FRNRAP. There are 15 residues in the CDR3. DNA of the CDR3: TGTGCTAGTGGCACCGACAGGGGGCCGGGCGGGGAGCTGTTTTTT. Translating gives CASGTDRGPGGELFF.

The chain employs TRBV18 and TRBJ1-1, with unresolved D. The germline V gene encodes CDR1 KGHSH and CDR2 LQKENI. V shed 2 bases and J shed 3 bases, with 4 bases lying between them. The CDR3 runs 12 residues. CDR3 coding DNA: TGTGCCAGCTCACCAGGGCACACTGAAGCTTTCTTT. Protein product: CASSPGHTEAFF.

The chain combines TRBV5-5 with TRBJ2-2; D unclear. Trimming stripped 3 bases from V and 2 bases from J, with 14 bases between. The CDR3 has 16 amino acids. From germline, CDR1 is SGHKS and CDR2 YYEKEE (reference sequence). The CDR3 reads CASSSLRSDNTGELFF. As DNA, the CDR3 is TGTGCCAGCAGCTCGCTTAGATCGGACAACACCGGGGAGCTGTTTTTT.

This clonotype was found a few times. An end of the junction differs from the germline gene, which may be a read error. The chain carries TRBV5-6 and TRBJ2-5; D remains unclear. The CDR3 contains 12 residues. The germline CDR1 and CDR2 sequences are SGHDT and YYEEEE. CDR3 DNA: TGTGCCAGCAGCTTGTCCCAAGGGACCCAGTACTTC. As protein: CASSLSQGTQYF.

The CDR3: CASSLNPPYNEQFF. In DNA, the CDR3 is TGCGCCAGCAGCTTGAACCCCCCCTACAATGAGCAGTTCTTC. V gene TRBV5-1 combines with J gene TRBJ2-1; D remains unclear. Germline assignment: CDR1 SGHRS and CDR2 YFSETQ. This CDR3 spans 14 amino acids. Trimming stripped 1 base from V and 2 bases from J, with 7 bases between.

This clonotype has more than one count but fewer than ten. The gene calls are TRBV11-2 and TRBJ2-1; 10 bases agree with TRBD2. Germline CDR1 is SGHAT and CDR2 is FQNNGV. V lost 1 base and J lost 4; bases outside the gene matches: 1. The CDR3 has 15 residues. This chain's CDR3 is CASSLGAGGYNEQFF. The CDR3 DNA reads as TGTGCCAGCAGCTTAGGAGCGGGAGGGTACAATGAGCAGTTCTTC.

This clonotype appeared a few times. The V gene is TRBV29-1, the J gene TRBJ2-7; the D gene is possibly TRBD1 (6 bases). The V and J ends lost 7 bases and 1 base respectively, with 11 bases between them. CDR1 SQVTM and CDR2 ANQGSEA come from the germline V gene. The CDR3 runs 12 residues. CDR3 region: CSAGERSYEQYF. CDR3 in DNA: TGCAGCGCAGGGGAAAGATCCTACGAGCAGTACTTC.

A few counts support this clonotype. The V call is TRBV4-3, the J call TRBJ2-1; D uncertain. Per the germline V gene, CDR1 is LGHNA and CDR2 is YSLEER. The CDR3 is made up of 13 amino acids. V lost 1 base and J 9 bases, leaving 10 bases between the germline ends. This CDR3 reads CASSQGHVAEQFF. The CDR3 region has the DNA TGCGCCAGCAGCCAAGGCCATGTAGCTGAGCAGTTCTTC.

At least ten counts were recorded for this clonotype. The chain links TRBV25-1 to TRBJ2-5; TRBD1 matches at 7 bases. Unmatched junction bases numbered 10, after V lost 5 bases and J lost 4 bases. CDR3 length: 15 residues. Looked up from germline, CDR1 is MGHDK and CDR2 is SYGVNS. The CDR3 bases are TGTGCCAGCAGTCCCTCAAGACAGGGATCAGAGACCCAGTACTTC. This sequence encodes CASSPSRQGSETQYF.

J is TRBJ2-3 and V is TRBV12-3 or TRBV12-4; D unresolved. V lost 1 base and J 6 bases, leaving 14 bases between the germline ends. The CDR3 is made up of 15 amino acids. CDR3 in DNA: TGTGCCAGCAGTTTAGGGGGTCTCCTCGCTGATACGCAGTATTTT. Its protein product is CASSLGGLLADTQYF.

This clonotype appeared a few times. J is TRBJ2-3 and V is TRBV29-1, with TRBD1 identical over 9 bases. From germline, CDR1 is SQVTM and CDR2 ANQGSEA. J was trimmed by 3 bases and V by 5 bases; bases with no gene match: 6. The CDR3 totals 14 residues. CDR3 bases: TGCAGCGTTCTCCGGGACAGGGCTACAGATACGCAGTATTTT. This encodes CSVLRDRATDTQYF.

This chain uses TRBV10-3 with TRBJ1-2, with D maybe TRBD1 (5 bases). Germline V gene data show CDR1 as ENHRY and CDR2 as SYGVKD. CDR3 length: 12 residues. V gave up 3 bases and J gave up 5 bases, with 7 bases separating them. CDR3 DNA sequence: TGTGCCATCAGTGACGGGGGTTATGGCTACACCTTC. As protein: CAISDGGYGYTF.

This rearrangement joins TRBV12-3 or TRBV12-4 to TRBJ2-5; no firm D call. V gave up 2 bases and J gave up 2 bases, with 18 bases separating them. The CDR3 loop spans 17 amino acids. CDR3 DNA sequence: TGTGCCAGCAGTTTAATCGGCCGTACAACGCATCAAGAGACCCAGTACTTC. Protein sequence: CASSLIGRTTHQETQYF.

The chain employs TRBV29-1 and TRBJ1-1; D remains ambiguous. The V gene's germline CDR1 is SQVTM and CDR2 ANQGSEA. Trimming stripped 5 bases from V and 0 bases from J, with 10 bases between. The CDR3 spans 13 residues. This chain's CDR3 is CSVQVSLNTEAFF. The CDR3 DNA is TGCAGCGTTCAAGTCTCCCTGAACACTGAAGCTTTCTTT.

Only a few counts were recorded for this clonotype. The V gene is TRBV7-6, the J gene TRBJ2-1; TRBD2 aligns across 7 bases. Germline CDR1 is SGHVS and CDR2 is FNYEAQ. The CDR3 length is 16 residues. The J segment lost 2 bases and the V segment lost 3 bases, leaving 7 bases of the junction unmatched. The CDR3 reads CASSFGAGTTYNEQFF. CDR3 coding DNA: TGTGCCAGCAGCTTTGGGGCCGGGACTACCTACAATGAGCAGTTCTTC.

This clonotype was counted at least ten times. The rearrangement uses TRBV29-1 and TRBJ1-2, with 7 positions matching TRBD1. Germline V gene data show CDR1 as SQVTM and CDR2 as ANQGSEA. The J segment lost 3 bases and the V segment lost 6 bases, leaving 4 bases of the junction unmatched. CDR3 length: 12 residues. CDR3 region: CSVPGTDYGYTF. CDR3 nucleotide sequence: TGCAGCGTACCCGGGACAGACTATGGCTACACCTTC.

This clonotype was counted between two and nine times. This chain joins TRBV11-1 and TRBJ2-1, with D perhaps matching TRBD2 (7 bases). There are 13 residues in the CDR3. V gave up 1 base and J gave up 13 bases, with 14 bases separating them. Germline V CDR1 and CDR2: SGHAT, FQDESV (reference sequence). CDR3 region: CASSLDVAGAQFF. CDR3 nucleotides: TGTGCCAGCAGCTTAGATGTTGCGGGGGCCCAGTTCTTC. The full variable domain, with the rest looked up from reference TRBV11-1 and TRBJ2-1, is EAEVAQSPRYKITEKSQAVAFWCDPISGHATLYWYRQILGQGPELLVQFQDESVVDDSQLPKDRFSAERLKGVDSTLKIQPAELGDSAMYLCASSLDVAGAQFFGPGTRLTVL.

This clonotype was counted only a few times. The chain recombines TRBV3-1 with TRBJ2-2; TRBD2 might be the D (5 bases). The V and J ends lost 4 bases and 6 bases respectively, with 12 bases between them. CDR3 length: 14 residues. CDR1 LGHDT and CDR2 YNNKEL come from the germline V gene (reference sequence). The CDR3 bases are TGTGCCAGCAGCCTCCGGGGTGCCCCCGGGGAGCTGTTTTTT. Translation: CASSLRGAPGELFF. The entire variable domain, with the rest obtained from reference TRBV3-1 and TRBJ2-2, is as follows: DTAVSQTPKYLVTQMGNDKSIKCEQNLGHDTMYWYKQDSKKFLKIMFSYNNKELIINETVPNRFSPKSPDKAHLNLHINSLELGDSAVYFCASSLRGAPGELFFGEGSRLTVL.

This clonotype was recorded at least ten times. The chain has TRBV27 and TRBJ2-5, with 7 positions matching TRBD1. After removal of 4 bases from V and 5 bases from J, the junction contained 13 bases not matched to a gene. This CDR3 region has 16 residues. Looked up from germline, CDR1 is MNHEY and CDR2 is SMNVEV (reference sequence). This chain's CDR3 is CASSYAYDRERETQYF. In DNA form, the CDR3 reads TGTGCCAGCAGTTACGCTTACGACAGGGAGAGGGAGACCCAGTACTTC.

The rearrangement links TRBV20-1 to TRBJ1-4; 7 positions agree with TRBD1. Trimming at V came to 5 bases and at J to 10 bases, leaving 7 bases not matched to a gene. CDR1 DFQATT and CDR2 SNEGSKA come from the germline V gene (reference sequence). This CDR3 region has 12 residues. For the CDR3, the DNA is TGCAGTGCTCGACAGGGTGTGGGAAAACTGTTTTTT. Its translation is CSARQGVGKLFF.